This T cell receptor (beta chain) was recovered during a study of regulatory T cells in long-lasting Graves disease. Study-wide findings and caveats: Less diverse TCR repertoires were seen in persistent Graves' patients than in newly diagnosed ones.

The time point was: newly diagnosed GD, antithyroid drugs for less than 3 months. From PBMCs, RNA was extracted and then used to make the TCR library. This clonotype was seen at least ten times. The antigen remains undetermined. iRepertoire HTBI primers and Arm-PCR of CDR3 regions built TCR beta libraries. Source study methods: Identification of gene segments yielded some 62 TRBV and 14 to 15 TRBJ across samples. TCRdb re-analysed the multiplex PCR reads in MiXCR, keeping a single row per CDR3 protein. V and J calls and clone size were set by TCRdb, not the authors. The sample records a few hundred thousand distinct CDR3 sequences, 20% to 25% being singletons. The V gene lost 5 bases and the J gene lost 5 bases, with 19 bases spanning the gap. The CDR3 covers 15 residues. CDR1 SGHNT and CDR2 YENEEA come from the germline V gene.

This material consisted of peripheral blood mononuclear cells (PBMCs), taken at new diagnosis, from a patient treated with antithyroid drugs. The TCR was taken from a female donor with Graves disease. The rearrangement uses TRBV11-3 and TRBJ2-7, with a tentative D call TRBD1 (6 bases). As DNA, the CDR3 is TGTGCCAGCAGCCCGGGACATCCCAGGGGAGACGAGCAGTACTTC. It translates to CASSPGHPRGDEQYF. The variable domain in full, completed from reference TRBV11-3 and TRBJ2-7, reads EAGVVQSPRYKIIEKKQPVAFWCNPISGHNTLYWYLQNLGQGPELLIRYENEEAVDDSQLPKDRFSAERLKGVDSTLKIQPAELGDSAVYLCASSPGHPRGDEQYFGPGTRLTVT.